This is a list of T cell receptor beta chains from one sample in a study of early T cells in non-severe SARS-CoV-2 infection. TCRdb re-called the 5' RACE reads with MiXCR, one entry per CDR3 protein. The sample has about 71,000 distinct CDR3 sequences, 12% seen once. Sequences were derived from whole blood, sampled at baseline. The receptors come from an adult who was a healthcare worker with PCR-confirmed SARS-CoV-2 infection or an uninfected control (not recorded which). Each CDR3 is given with its conserved first and last residue. Fields, in order: V gene, D gene, J gene, clone size, CDR3 DNA, CDR3 protein. D genes are given only for firm matches. Rows give clone size only sometimes, using once, few, many, or a class for an expanded clone.

V: TRBV20-1; D: TRBD1; J: TRBJ1-2; size: -; DNA: TGCAGTGCCCTTCCGGACAGGGGAGTCTACGGCTACACCTTC; CDR3: CSALPDRGVYGYTF
V: TRBV20-1; D: -; J: TRBJ2-4; size: -; DNA: TGCAGTGCTAGATCCGCACCCGGAGGGTTGAAAAACATTCAGTACTTC; CDR3: CSARSAPGGLKNIQYF
V: TRBV5-1; D: -; J: TRBJ2-2; size: -; DNA: TGCGCCAGCAGCTTGGTGACAGGAAAGAACGGGGAGCTGTTTTTT; CDR3: CASSLVTGKNGELFF
V: TRBV28; D: -; J: TRBJ2-6; size: few; DNA: TGTGCCAGTACAGATAGGTCTGGGGCCAACGTCCTGACTTTC; CDR3: CASTDRSGANVLTF
V: TRBV6-1; D: -; J: TRBJ2-1; size: few; DNA: TGTGCCAGCAGGAAGGGGGGGGCAAGAAATGAGCAGTTCTTC; CDR3: CASRKGGARNEQFF
V: TRBV6-1; D: -; J: TRBJ1-5; size: -; DNA: TGTGCCAGCCGCCCCCCAGGGAACAATCAGCCCCAGCATTTT; CDR3: CASRPPGNNQPQHF
V: TRBV2; D: -; J: TRBJ2-2; size: few; DNA: TGTGCCAGCAGTGCCCGGCAGGTTAAGGGCCCGAACACCGGGGAGCTGTTTTTT; CDR3: CASSARQVKGPNTGELFF
V: TRBV10-3; D: TRBD2; J: TRBJ2-1; size: many; DNA: TGTGCCACCAGAGCGGGGGACTACAATGAGCAGTTCTTC; CDR3: CATRAGDYNEQFF
V: TRBV2; D: -; J: TRBJ1-3; size: many; DNA: TGTGCCAGCAGCCGGGAGCGGGGGAACTCTGGAAACACCATATATTTT; CDR3: CASSRERGNSGNTIYF
V: TRBV11-2; D: TRBD1; J: TRBJ2-1; size: -; DNA: TGTGCCAGCAGCCCGTGGGGGACAGGTTACAATGAGCAGTTCTTC; CDR3: CASSPWGTGYNEQFF
V: TRBV2; D: -; J: TRBJ1-6; size: few; DNA: TGTGCCAGCAGTGGGTTCGTCGCCTATAATTCACCCCTCCACTTT; CDR3: CASSGFVAYNSPLHF
V: TRBV28; D: -; J: TRBJ1-1; size: -; DNA: TGTGCCAGCAGTTTTATATCGGGCACTGAAGCTTTCTTT; CDR3: CASSFISGTEAFF
V: TRBV7-9; D: -; J: TRBJ2-3; size: -; DNA: TGTGCCAGCAGCTTTCTTCAGGGGACCACAGATACGCAGTATTTT; CDR3: CASSFLQGTTDTQYF
V: TRBV10-2; D: TRBD2; J: TRBJ2-1; size: many; DNA: TGCGCCAGCAGTGAGACCTCTAGCGGGTGGCCGGTCTTC; CDR3: CASSETSSGWPVF
V: TRBV7-3; D: TRBD1; J: TRBJ2-6; size: few; DNA: TGTGCCAGCAGCTTGACAGGGAACTCTGGGGCCAACGTCCTGACTTTC; CDR3: CASSLTGNSGANVLTF
V: TRBV29-1; D: TRBD1; J: TRBJ2-1; size: -; DNA: TGCAGCGGGGGACAGCCCCTTCAGTACAATGAGCAGTTCTTC; CDR3: CSGGQPLQYNEQFF
V: TRBV6-6; D: TRBD1; J: TRBJ2-1; size: -; DNA: TGTGCCAGCAGTTACTGGACAGGGGGCGAGTTCTACAATGAGCAGTTCTTC; CDR3: CASSYWTGGEFYNEQFF
V: TRBV12-3/TRBV12-4; D: TRBD1; J: TRBJ2-7; size: many; DNA: TGTGCCAGCAGCCTGCACGGGACAGGCACCTACGAGCAGTACTTC; CDR3: CASSLHGTGTYEQYF
V: TRBV29-1; D: -; J: TRBJ1-4; size: many; DNA: TGCAGCGTTGTACAGTCGGAAAAACTGTTTTTT; CDR3: CSVVQSEKLFF
V: TRBV11-2; D: TRBD1; J: TRBJ2-5; size: few; DNA: TGTGCCAGCAGCCCCTACAGGGGTGGCGAGACCCAGTACTTC; CDR3: CASSPYRGGETQYF
V: TRBV2; D: -; J: TRBJ1-6; size: few; DNA: TGTGCCAGCAGTGAAGCAGGGCAGGGTCGTTCACCCCTCCACTTT; CDR3: CASSEAGQGRSPLHF
V: TRBV28; D: -; J: TRBJ2-1; size: -; DNA: TGTGCCAGCAGGCCGGGACGGACGAGCTCCTACAATGAGCAGTTCTTC; CDR3: CASRPGRTSSYNEQFF
V: TRBV4-1; D: -; J: TRBJ1-2; size: few; DNA: TGCGCCAGCAGCCAGGCCGGTACAGGGTCGAATTATGGCTACACCTTC; CDR3: CASSQAGTGSNYGYTF
V: TRBV28; D: TRBD2; J: TRBJ2-1; size: many; DNA: TGTGCCAGCAGTTTATTGGCGGGGGGGAACAATGAGCAGTTCTTC; CDR3: CASSLLAGGNNEQFF
V: TRBV7-6; D: -; J: TRBJ2-3; size: few; DNA: TGTGCCAGCAGCTTCCCGGGGGTCCGGGACACGCAGTATTTT; CDR3: CASSFPGVRDTQYF
V: TRBV27; D: -; J: TRBJ1-2; size: many; DNA: TGTGCCAGCAGTTTAAACAGAGAAAACCCCCTCAACTATGGCTACACCTTC; CDR3: CASSLNRENPLNYGYTF
V: TRBV12-3/TRBV12-4; D: -; J: TRBJ1-6; size: many; DNA: TGTGCCAGCAGTTTGGAGGAGAACTATAATTCACCCCTCCACTTT; CDR3: CASSLEENYNSPLHF
V: TRBV2; D: -; J: TRBJ2-3; size: -; DNA: TGTGCCAGCAACCTCCAATCTTATTGGACCACAGATACGCAGTATTTT; CDR3: CASNLQSYWTTDTQYF
V: TRBV28; D: TRBD1; J: TRBJ2-7; size: many; DNA: TGTGCCAGCAGTAACAGGGGCGAGCAGTACTTC; CDR3: CASSNRGEQYF
V: TRBV19; D: TRBD2; J: TRBJ2-2; size: few; DNA: TGTGCCAGTAGTATCCGCACTAGCGGGTTCACCGGGGAGCTGTTTTTT; CDR3: CASSIRTSGFTGELFF
V: TRBV7-2; D: TRBD2; J: TRBJ2-5; size: few; DNA: TGTGCCAGCAGCCGCGGGGGGGCGTACCAAGAGACCCAGTACTTC; CDR3: CASSRGGAYQETQYF
V: TRBV7-6; D: TRBD2; J: TRBJ2-5; size: many; DNA: TGTGCCAGCAGCTCCCGGCGGGGGGACCGCCTGGGGACCCAGTACTTC; CDR3: CASSSRRGDRLGTQYF
V: TRBV6-5; D: -; J: TRBJ1-2; size: -; DNA: TGTGCCAGCAGTACGGGAGCTCCGGGCGGCTACACCTTC; CDR3: CASSTGAPGGYTF
V: TRBV18; D: TRBD1; J: TRBJ1-1; size: -; DNA: TGTGCCAGCTCACCACAAGGACAGGGAAGAACTGAAGCTTTCTTT; CDR3: CASSPQGQGRTEAFF
V: TRBV6-5; D: -; J: TRBJ1-1; size: -; DNA: TGTGCCAGCAGTTACGGGAGTGGAGCTTTCTTT; CDR3: CASSYGSGAFF
V: TRBV28; D: -; J: TRBJ1-5; size: many; DNA: TGTGCCAGCAGTTTAGGGCGGAGGCTCATTCAGCCCCAGCATTTT; CDR3: CASSLGRRLIQPQHF
V: TRBV3-1; D: -; J: TRBJ2-7; size: many; DNA: TGTGCCAGCAGCCAAGAATCAGGGGACCACGAGCAGTACTTC; CDR3: CASSQESGDHEQYF
V: TRBV28; D: -; J: TRBJ2-3; size: many; DNA: TGTGCCAGCAACTCTTGGAGGACTAGCACAGATACGCAGTATTTT; CDR3: CASNSWRTSTDTQYF
V: TRBV7-2; D: -; J: TRBJ1-3; size: many; DNA: TGTGCCAGCAGCTTATCCGGGAGCTCTGGAAACACCATATATTTT; CDR3: CASSLSGSSGNTIYF
V: TRBV4-2; D: TRBD2; J: TRBJ2-2; size: many; DNA: TGTGCCAGCAGCCAAGCTCCGAGGCTGGGACTAGCGGGGGCCACAAGGGTGAACACCGAGGAGCTGTTTTTT; CDR3: CASSQAPRLGLAGATRVNTEELFF
V: TRBV5-1; D: TRBD1; J: TRBJ2-7; size: -; DNA: TGCGCCAGCAGCCGGGACAGGACTTCCTACGAGCAGTACTTC; CDR3: CASSRDRTSYEQYF
V: TRBV6-2/TRBV6-3; D: -; J: TRBJ2-5; size: -; DNA: TGTGCCAGCAGTTACTCGTCAGGGATTGCAGAGACCCAGTACTTC; CDR3: CASSYSSGIAETQYF
V: TRBV29-1; D: TRBD2; J: TRBJ2-7; size: -; DNA: TGCAGCGTTCTACGGACTAGCGGCCTGTACGAGCAGTACTTC; CDR3: CSVLRTSGLYEQYF
V: TRBV10-3; D: -; J: TRBJ2-7; size: many; DNA: TGTGCCATCGGACCCGGGGGCTACGAGCAGTACTTC; CDR3: CAIGPGGYEQYF
V: TRBV12-3/TRBV12-4; D: -; J: TRBJ2-5; size: -; DNA: TGTGCCAGCAGTTACAGCTATCAAGAGACCCAGTACTTC; CDR3: CASSYSYQETQYF
V: TRBV7-8; D: -; J: TRBJ1-2; size: many; DNA: TGTGCCAGCAGCATTCGGACAGACGCCTATGGCTACACCTTC; CDR3: CASSIRTDAYGYTF
V: TRBV5-1; D: -; J: TRBJ2-2; size: few; DNA: TGCGCCAGCAGCCCCCTAATCGCCGGGGAGCTGTTTTTT; CDR3: CASSPLIAGELFF
V: TRBV29-1; D: TRBD2; J: TRBJ2-7; size: -; DNA: TGCAGCGTTGCCCCCGCTATAGGTAGCGGGGGGTATACCTACGAGCAGTACTTC; CDR3: CSVAPAIGSGGYTYEQYF
V: TRBV24-1; D: -; J: TRBJ2-5; size: many; DNA: TGTGCCACCAGTGACCCCGGTTCCGGGACCCAGTACTTC; CDR3: CATSDPGSGTQYF
V: TRBV6-5; D: -; J: TRBJ2-1; size: few; DNA: TGTGCCAGCACCAACCGGGGGGCCTTGCAGTTCTTC; CDR3: CASTNRGALQFF
V: TRBV28; D: -; J: TRBJ2-7; size: -; DNA: TGTGCCAGCAGTGGAGGGGGCACCCCCTACGAGCAGTACTTC; CDR3: CASSGGGTPYEQYF
V: TRBV20-1; D: TRBD2; J: TRBJ2-5; size: -; DNA: TGCAGTGCTAGGATAGCGGGGGGGATGCTGGAGACCCAGTACTTC; CDR3: CSARIAGGMLETQYF
V: TRBV20-1; D: -; J: TRBJ2-4; size: -; DNA: TGCAGTGCTAGAGATTCCGGAGGGGCCAAAAACATTCAGTACTTC; CDR3: CSARDSGGAKNIQYF
V: TRBV6-5; D: -; J: TRBJ1-2; size: -; DNA: TGTGCCAGCAGTTCAGACAGGAGCCACTATGGCTACACCTTC; CDR3: CASSSDRSHYGYTF
V: TRBV5-1; D: TRBD1; J: TRBJ1-1; size: many; DNA: TGCGCCAGCAGCTTTACAGGGGCCCACACTGAAGCTTTCTTT; CDR3: CASSFTGAHTEAFF
V: TRBV7-6; D: TRBD2; J: TRBJ2-5; size: -; DNA: TGTGCCAGCAGCCCCGGGGGAGGGCCCGTACTCCAAGAGACCCAGTACTTC; CDR3: CASSPGGGPVLQETQYF
V: TRBV11-3; D: -; J: TRBJ2-1; size: -; DNA: TGTGCCAGCAGCTCCCGGGCTAGAGCCAATGAGCAGTTCTTC; CDR3: CASSSRARANEQFF